The rows below give T cell receptor beta chains drawn from one sample of a study of T cells in localized non-small cell lung cancer. Assay: immunoSEQ multiplex PCR; the TCRdb copy retains only in-frame clones and omits some. The sample contains 35,000 to 40,000 clones, 80% to 90% of which appear only once. The sequencing used peripheral blood, collected before any cancer treatment. The receptors here all came from a woman aged 35 to 70 with stage I lung adenocarcinoma. CDR3s leave out the opening cysteine and the closing phenylalanine or tryptophan.

j_gene	v_gene	CDR3aa
TRBJ2-7	TRBV6-6	ASTTRLTYEQY
TRBJ2-7	TRBV28	ASRKPPGGSY
TRBJ1-1	TRBV7-9	ASSLGQLNTEAF
TRBJ1-3	TRBV18	ASSPVGAPGNTIY
TRBJ2-1	TRBV19	ASRDTVDRDEQF
TRBJ2-5	TRBV19	ASSKGYGLETQY
TRBJ1-4	TRBV5-6	ASTPGGRGNEKLF
TRBJ2-1	TRBV11-3	ASSLDGTGIEQF
TRBJ2-7	TRBV30	AWSVDELPYEQY
TRBJ2-5	TRBV6-6	ASSRDSQETQY
TRBJ2-2	TRBV7-6	ASTQRREGTGELF
TRBJ2-1	TRBV6-1	ASSGGREGYNEQF
TRBJ2-7	TRBV7-9	ASSLDLGAARSYEQY
TRBJ1-1	TRBV7-2	ASSLAGDTEAF
TRBJ2-3	TRBV9	ASSVVGQGRVSQY
TRBJ2-5	TRBV19	ASRPGQGAMSETQY
TRBJ2-3	TRBV2	ASSEGWGIADTQY
TRBJ2-5	TRBV30	AWGTGYETQY
TRBJ2-1	TRBV18	ASSPGQGVSYNEQF
TRBJ2-3	TRBV11-3	ASSLGAGGSTDTQY
TRBJ2-5	TRBV5-1	ASSLVPDQETQY
TRBJ1-1	TRBV28	ASSLLRTGYSEAF
TRBJ2-3	TRBV30	AWSVELAQY
TRBJ2-7	TRBV10-3	AISESNGYEQY
TRBJ2-5	TRBV5-4	ASSLNPLAGGTYQETQY
TRBJ2-3	TRBV30	ATGGLVDTQY
TRBJ2-3	TRBV29-1	SARTSGGTDTQY
-	TRBV5-8	ASSTRDSRLYEQY
TRBJ2-2	TRBV5-5	ASSFTILAGGPDTGELF
TRBJ2-3	TRBV7-9	ASSLADTGDTQY
TRBJ2-5	TRBV6-5	ASRSIFPGTQY
TRBJ2-5	TRBV4-2	ASSQELSVKTQY
TRBJ1-1	TRBV27	ASSLFGTSRYTEAF
TRBJ1-3	TRBV2	ASRLTDSGNTIY
TRBJ2-1	TRBV5-1	ASSITGQGADNEQF
TRBJ1-3	TRBV6-5	ASSYSTGTAGNTIY
-	TRBV7-8	ASSLLTSGSKPYEQY
TRBJ1-2	TRBV19	ASSDGTGASYGYT
TRBJ2-1	TRBV4-1	ASSQVARRHQF
TRBJ1-2	TRBV6-5	ASSYSAGAGSYGYT
TRBJ2-7	TRBV27	ASTPSAASPYEQY